These 31 T cell receptor beta chains share one sample of origin, sequenced in a study of blood T cells in healthy people across ages. Together with a sample-barcoded 5' primer, a J-beta primer mix was included in a second PCR lasting roughly 6 to 12 cycles. TCRdb fed the 5' RACE reads into MiXCR, producing one record per CDR3 protein. The table includes around 1.5 million distinct CDR3 sequences, approximately 59% detected once. The sequenced material came from blood. The receptors shown here come from a man between 18 and 35 years old in good health.

CDR3 protein: CSVERGLAGRSYEQYF. The CDR3 DNA reads TGCAGCGTTGAAAGGGGACTAGCGGGGCGCTCCTACGAGCAGTACTTC. The chain is built from TRBV29-1 and TRBJ2-7, with TRBD2 identical over 13 bases. Germline loops: CDR1 SQVTM, CDR2 ANQGSEA. The junction had 4 bases not matched to a gene; V was cut back by 2 bases and J by 0 bases. The CDR3 is 16 residues long.

This chain links TRBV11-2 with TRBJ2-5; D not resolved. The CDR3 loop spans 13 amino acids. Germline V gene lookup returns CDR1 SGHAT and CDR2 FQNNGV. V lost 0 bases and J 7 bases, leaving 9 bases between the germline ends. The CDR3 spells CASSLESLWTQYF. The CDR3 DNA sequence: TGTGCCAGCAGCTTAGAGAGTCTCTGGACCCAGTACTTC.

V is TRBV20-1 and J is TRBJ2-7; 9 bases agree with TRBD1. Unmatched junction bases numbered 4, after V lost 0 bases and J lost 1 base. The germline V gene has CDR1 DFQATT and CDR2 SNEGSKA (reference sequence). CDR3 size: 15 residues. CDR3 sequence (DNA): TGCAGTGCTAGAGATGTGGACAGGGGTTCCTACGAGCAGTACTTC. It is translated as CSARDVDRGSYEQYF.

The rearrangement joins TRBV20-1 to TRBJ2-7; D is unclear. Germline V gene data show CDR1 as DFQATT and CDR2 as SNEGSKA (reference sequence). The ends were cut back, 4 bases at V and 0 bases at J, with 7 bases in the middle. This CDR3 region has 12 residues. The CDR3, as DNA: TGCAGTGCTACCCCCGGCTCCTACGAGCAGTACTTC. This translates into CSATPGSYEQYF.

The V and J genes are TRBV7-8 and TRBJ2-3, with 12 bases fitting TRBD2. J gave up 0 bases and V 4 bases, and 5 bases lay outside the gene matches. The CDR3 consists of 17 residues. CDR1 and CDR2 from the germline V gene are SGHVS and FQNEAQ. The CDR3 DNA reads TGTGCCAGCAGCTCCGGACTAGCGGGGACAAGCACAGATACGCAGTATTTT. Amino acid sequence: CASSSGLAGTSTDTQYF.

This clonotype showed up just a few times. The chain links TRBV6-2 or TRBV6-3 to TRBJ1-2, with no clear D. Germline CDR1 reads MNHEY; CDR2 reads SVGEGT. This CDR3 comprises 13 residues. V dropped 3 bases and J dropped 2 bases, with 7 bases sitting between them. The CDR3 DNA reads as TGTGCCAGCAGTTATCTAGGGAACTATGGCTACACCTTC. Amino acids: CASSYLGNYGYTF.

This chain connects TRBV10-3 to TRBJ1-1, with D unclear. Per germline, CDR1 ENHRY and CDR2 SYGVKD. V was shortened by 3 bases and J by 1 base, with 15 bases between the two germline ends. This CDR3 spans 16 amino acids. DNA for the CDR3: TGTGCCATCAGTGATTTTAGGTCCGGTAAGAACACTGAAGCTTTCTTT. It codes for CAISDFRSGKNTEAFF.

This sequence joins TRBV4-1 and TRBJ2-7; D is perhaps TRBD1 (5 bases). Germline V gives CDR1 MGHRA, CDR2 YSYEKL. CDR3 length: 16 amino acids. Between the trimmed V and J ends, which lost 0 bases and 5 bases, there was a span of 17 bases. CDR3 nucleotides: TGCGCCAGCAGCCAAGATGCTCGGCAGGGAAGCCACGAGCAGTACTTC. Its protein is CASSQDARQGSHEQYF.

This rearrangement joins TRBV5-5 to TRBJ2-1; D gene uncertain. Between the trimmed V and J ends, which lost 3 bases and 8 bases, there was a span of 21 bases. Germline CDR1 reads SGHKS; CDR2 reads YYEKEE (reference sequence). This CDR3 has 16 residues. The CDR3 reads CASSSPGSRLSDEQFF. CDR3 nucleotides: TGTGCCAGCAGCTCACCAGGTAGTAGGCTGAGCGATGAGCAGTTCTTC.

The table lists this clonotype with a few counts. The genes are TRBV7-9 and TRBJ1-6; TRBD1 matches at 7 bases. V was clipped by 5 bases and J by 7 bases; unmatched bases: 5. The germline V gene has CDR1 SEHNR and CDR2 FQNEAQ (reference sequence). The CDR3 length is 14 residues. The CDR3 nucleotides are TGTGCCAGCAGCAGGGACAGCGAGAATTCACCCCTCCACTTT. Its translation: CASSRDSENSPLHF. Variable domain in full (rest from reference TRBV7-9 and TRBJ1-6): DTGVSQNPRHKITKRGQNVTFRCDPISEHNRLYWYRQTLGQGPEFLTYFQNEAQLEKSRLLSDRFSAERPKGSFSTLEIQRTEQGDSAMYLCASSRDSENSPLHFGNGTRLTVT.

The rearrangement joins TRBV7-2 to TRBJ2-3; 8 bases map to TRBD1. The CDR3 spans 13 residues. After removal of 7 bases from V and 7 bases from J, the junction contained 7 bases not matched to a gene. Germline-derived CDR1 and CDR2 are SGHTA and FQGNSA. The CDR3 region has the DNA TGTGCCAGCACCATTCAGGGGGCATATACGCAGTATTTT. Protein product: CASTIQGAYTQYF.

This sequence joins TRBV20-1 and TRBJ1-2, with D tentatively TRBD1 (5 bases). CDR1 and CDR2 from the germline V gene are DFQATT and SNEGSKA (reference sequence). V was shortened by 7 bases and J by 6 bases, with 15 bases between the two germline ends. This CDR3 has 12 residues. The CDR3: CSGRPTENGYTF. The DNA of the CDR3 is TGCAGTGGACGACCGACAGAAAATGGCTACACCTTC.

This chain joins TRBV2 and TRBJ1-1; maybe TRBD1 (5 bases). The CDR3 extends over 13 amino acids. Trimming stripped 2 bases from V and 10 bases from J, with 14 bases between. Germline V gene data show CDR1 as SNHLY and CDR2 as FYNNEI. CDR3 DNA sequence: TGTGCCAGCAGTGAAAGGGCCCGGGGGGTAGCTTTCTTT. It encodes CASSERARGVAFF. Full variable domain (remainder filled in from reference TRBV2 and TRBJ1-1): EPEVTQTPSHQVTQMGQEVILRCVPISNHLYFYWYRQILGQKVEFLVSFYNNEISEKSEIFDDQFSVERPDGSNFTLKIRSTKLEDSAMYFCASSERARGVAFFGQGTRLTVV.

V is TRBV6-5 and J is TRBJ2-3, with D maybe TRBD2 (5 bases). The germline V gene has CDR1 MNHEY and CDR2 SVGAGI. This CDR3 contains 18 residues. V gave up 2 bases and J gave up 3 bases, with 21 bases separating them. CDR3: CASSYRFRGRTGTDTQYF. In DNA, the CDR3 is TGTGCCAGCAGTTACCGATTTCGAGGGAGAACGGGGACAGATACGCAGTATTTT.

This clonotype showed up just a few times. The chain is built from TRBV15 and TRBJ1-5, with no clear D. CDR1 and CDR2 (germline): LNHNV, YYDKDF (reference sequence). With 0 bases removed from V and 8 bases from J, the gap between germline ends came to 20 bases. The CDR3 contains 17 residues. The CDR3 sequence is CATSRDYVQETKKPQHF. The CDR3 DNA reads as TGTGCCACCAGCAGAGATTATGTGCAGGAGACGAAGAAGCCCCAGCATTTT.

This chain joins TRBV29-1 and TRBJ1-1; D perhaps matches TRBD1 (5 bases). Germline CDR1 reads SQVTM; CDR2 reads ANQGSEA. The CDR3 runs 13 residues. The V gene lost 7 bases and the J gene lost 6 bases, with 18 bases spanning the gap. The CDR3 sequence is CSGGGDFRAEAFF. DNA for the CDR3: TGCAGCGGGGGAGGGGATTTCAGGGCTGAAGCTTTCTTT.

The sample holds a few counts of this clonotype. The chain combines TRBV25-1 with TRBJ1-2; D call uncertain. The germline V and J ends were trimmed by 3 bases and 1 base, with 12 bases remaining between them. This CDR3 is 15 amino acids long. Germline CDR1 MGHDK, CDR2 SYGVNS. This CDR3 reads CASSEGKRDNYGYTF. The CDR3 nucleotides are TGTGCCAGCAGTGAGGGCAAAAGGGATAACTATGGCTACACCTTC.

This sequence joins TRBV14 and TRBJ2-7; D is ambiguous. Germline V CDR1 and CDR2: SGHDN, FVKESK. The CDR3 totals 12 residues. V shed 5 bases and J shed 3 bases, with 8 bases lying between them. DNA of the CDR3: TGTGCCAGCAGCGCCAGCCACTACGAGCAGTACTTC. It translates to CASSASHYEQYF.

This clonotype was observed a handful of times. The rearrangement uses TRBV7-9 and TRBJ1-5; D is undetermined. The CDR3 extends over 15 amino acids. Germline CDR1 reads SEHNR; CDR2 reads FQNEAQ (reference sequence). V lost 2 bases and J 9 bases, leaving 17 bases between the germline ends. This chain's CDR3 is CASSLSYTTASPQHF. The CDR3 coding sequence is TGTGCCAGCAGCTTAAGCTATACTACTGCTTCGCCCCAGCATTTT.

V and J are TRBV27 and TRBJ2-6, with TRBD1 identical over 8 bases. With V trimmed by 2 bases and J by 2 bases, 8 bases remained unmatched. Germline loops: CDR1 MNHEY, CDR2 SMNVEV (reference sequence). The CDR3 is made up of 18 amino acids. Written as DNA, the CDR3 is TGTGCCAGCAGTTTAGGCAGGGGGCTTCGTCCTGGGGCCAACGTCCTGACTTTC. Encoded protein: CASSLGRGLRPGANVLTF.

This clonotype was detected only a few times. V and J are TRBV20-1 and TRBJ2-1; D unclear. The germline V gene encodes CDR1 DFQATT and CDR2 SNEGSKA (reference sequence). The length of the CDR3 is 14 residues. Trimming cost V 6 bases and J 0 bases, with 12 bases left between them. The CDR3 nucleotides are TGCAGTGCCAAGGGTTTAAGCTCCTACAATGAGCAGTTCTTC. It codes for CSAKGLSSYNEQFF.

V gene TRBV7-9 combines with J gene TRBJ2-1; no definite D call. This CDR3 has 16 amino acids. Germline assignment: CDR1 SEHNR and CDR2 FQNEAQ (reference sequence). The V gene lost 5 bases and the J gene lost 2 bases, with 16 bases spanning the gap. CDR3: CASSTTIDATYNEQFF. The CDR3 DNA reads TGTGCCAGCAGCACAACCATAGATGCGACCTACAATGAGCAGTTCTTC.

The chain has TRBV12-3 or TRBV12-4 and TRBJ2-7; D is perhaps TRBD2 (5 bases). The CDR3 totals 13 residues. V lost 6 bases and J 3 bases, leaving 12 bases between the germline ends. The CDR3 protein is CASRAGNFYEQYF. CDR3 nucleotide sequence: TGTGCCAGCAGGGCCGGGAACTTCTACGAGCAGTACTTC.

The chain is built from TRBV7-9 and TRBJ2-5; 7 nucleotides line up with TRBD1. Germline lookup yields CDR1 SEHNR and CDR2 FQNEAQ (reference sequence). The CDR3 length is 16 residues. With V trimmed by 4 bases and J by 0 bases, 8 bases remained unmatched. CDR3 loop: CASSSQTGFHQETQYF. The CDR3 DNA follows: TGTGCCAGCAGCTCCCAGACAGGGTTTCACCAAGAGACCCAGTACTTC.

The CDR3 spells CASSSGTGSRFGETQYF. The DNA of the CDR3 is TGTGCCAGCAGTTCCGGGACAGGGTCAAGGTTCGGGGAGACCCAGTACTTC. The genes are TRBV12-3 or TRBV12-4 and TRBJ2-5, with 9 positions matching TRBD1. Trimming removed 4 bases from V and 5 bases from J; junction bases left unmatched: 14. The CDR3 consists of 17 residues.

The chain carries TRBV6-1 and TRBJ2-7; D gene uncertain. The germline gives CDR1 MNHNS, CDR2 SASEGT. V dropped 3 bases and J dropped 3 bases, with 9 bases sitting between them. CDR3 length: 13 residues. CDR3 residues: CASSEGSFYEQYF. The CDR3 nucleotides read TGTGCCAGCAGTGAGGGCAGCTTCTACGAGCAGTACTTC.

The chain uses TRBV4-1 and TRBJ2-7, with 10 bases aligning to TRBD1. The junction had 6 bases not matched to a gene; V was cut back by 2 bases and J by 2 bases. There are 16 residues in the CDR3. The V gene's germline CDR1 is MGHRA and CDR2 YSYEKL. CDR3 loop: CASSQRDRGVAYEQYF. In DNA, the CDR3 is TGCGCCAGCAGCCAAAGGGACAGGGGAGTAGCCTACGAGCAGTACTTC.

CDR3 in amino acids: CASSQDPYQGYSNQPQHF. The CDR3 bases are TGCGCCAGCAGCCAAGATCCCTATCAGGGATATAGCAATCAGCCCCAGCATTTT. The V and J genes are TRBV4-3 and TRBJ1-5, with a weak D call TRBD1 (5 bases). The length of the CDR3 is 18 residues. V was pared by 0 bases and J by 0 bases, with 15 bases between. Germline V gene data show CDR1 as LGHNA and CDR2 as YSLEER.

For the CDR3, the DNA is TGTGCCAGCAGTCCCAGGTCACCCCCGACGTCCTACGAGCAGTACTTC. Translating it yields CASSPRSPPTSYEQYF. V and J are TRBV27 and TRBJ2-7; D unresolved. Per germline, CDR1 MNHEY and CDR2 SMNVEV (reference sequence). There are 16 residues in the CDR3. Trimming cost V 5 bases and J 1 base, with 18 bases left between them.

This clonotype was seen a handful of times. The genes are TRBV20-1 and TRBJ2-7; 14 nucleotides match TRBD2. The CDR3 totals 19 residues. Germline V gene sequence: CDR1 DFQATT, CDR2 SNEGSKA (reference sequence). With V trimmed by 3 bases and J by 2 bases, 15 bases remained unmatched. CDR3: CSASKGETSGRDKPYEQYF. Written as DNA, the CDR3 is TGCAGTGCTAGTAAAGGAGAGACTAGCGGGAGGGACAAGCCCTACGAGCAGTACTTC.

The chain has TRBV15 and TRBJ2-1; tentative D call: TRBD1 (6 bases). The germline V and J ends were trimmed by 0 bases and 7 bases, with 10 bases remaining between them. Germline lookup yields CDR1 LNHNV and CDR2 YYDKDF (reference sequence). The CDR3 is 14 amino acids. CDR3 in amino acids: CATSREGAQNEQFF. The CDR3 DNA follows: TGTGCCACCAGCAGAGAGGGGGCGCAAAATGAGCAGTTCTTC.